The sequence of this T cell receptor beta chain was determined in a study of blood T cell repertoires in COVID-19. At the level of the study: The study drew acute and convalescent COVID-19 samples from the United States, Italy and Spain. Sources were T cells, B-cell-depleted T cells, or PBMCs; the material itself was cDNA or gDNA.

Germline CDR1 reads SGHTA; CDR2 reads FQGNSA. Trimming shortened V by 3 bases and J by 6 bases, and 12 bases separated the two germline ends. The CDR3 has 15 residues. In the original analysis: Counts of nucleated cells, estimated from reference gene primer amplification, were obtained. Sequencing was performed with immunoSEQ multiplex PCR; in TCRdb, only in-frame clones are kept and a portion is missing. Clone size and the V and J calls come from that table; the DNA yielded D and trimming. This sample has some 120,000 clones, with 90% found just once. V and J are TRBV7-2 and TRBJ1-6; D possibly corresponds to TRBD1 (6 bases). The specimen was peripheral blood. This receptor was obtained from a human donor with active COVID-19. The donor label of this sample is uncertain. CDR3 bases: TGTGCCAGCAGCTTGCAGGGGCCAATTAATTCACCCCTCCACTTT. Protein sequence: CASSLQGPINSPLHF.